This T cell receptor (beta chain) was sequenced for a study of blood T cell repertoires in COVID-19. Study overall: PBMCs, B-cell-depleted T cells, or T cells were the source of the cDNA or gDNA that made up the material.

This CDR3 contains 13 residues. Germline V lookup: CDR1 MGHRA, CDR2 YSYEKL. V dropped 4 bases and J dropped 7 bases, with 11 bases sitting between them. Per the study methods: Nucleated cell number was recorded as an estimate derived from reference gene primer amplification. Profiling relied on immunoSEQ multiplex PCR, and the TCRdb table lists in-frame clones only, not all of them. D and trimming come from the DNA, and the V and J calls and clone size come from that table. Here the sample spans some 350,000 clones, roughly 90% being singletons. This sequence originates from a woman aged 30 to 39 with COVID-19, enrolled during active disease. The chain employs TRBV4-1 and TRBJ2-1; D possibly corresponds to TRBD2 (6 bases). The sample comprised peripheral blood. This chain's CDR3 is CASSPGGVNEQFF. DNA for the CDR3: TGCGCCAGCAGCCCCGGCGGGGTAAATGAGCAGTTCTTC.